Below are 19 T cell receptor beta chains sequenced from a single sample in a study of blood T cell repertoires in COVID-19. Sequencing used immunoSEQ multiplex PCR; TCRdb keeps in-frame clones, though not all of them. The sample records about 320,000 clones, around 82% being singletons. Sequences were obtained from peripheral blood. These receptor sequences come from a woman in her forties or fifties with acute or convalescent COVID-19.

V and J are TRBV4-2 and TRBJ1-4, with D maybe TRBD1 (6 bases). Germline CDR1 is LGHNA and CDR2 is YNFKEQ. The V end lost 4 bases, the J end lost 3 bases, and 12 bases lay between the germline ends. This CDR3 region has 15 residues. In DNA form, the CDR3 reads TGTGCCAGCAGCCGGTACAGGGAGCCTAATGAAAAACTGTTTTTT. As protein: CASSRYREPNEKLFF.

The chain combines TRBV6-5 with TRBJ1-1; the D gene is possibly TRBD1 (6 bases). Trimming left V 4 bases short and J 2 bases short, with 14 bases between. Germline CDR1 reads MNHEY; CDR2 reads SVGAGI. The length of the CDR3 is 15 residues. The DNA for the CDR3 is TGTGCCAGCAGTTTTCTGGGGGCGCGTAACACTGAAGCTTTCTTT. It specifies CASSFLGARNTEAFF.

The chain employs TRBV19 and TRBJ1-3, with D tentatively TRBD1 (6 bases). This CDR3 contains 16 residues. V lost 1 base to trimming and J lost 0 bases, with 10 bases between them. Per the germline V gene, CDR1 is LNHDA and CDR2 is SQIVND (reference sequence). DNA of the CDR3: TGTGCCAGTAGTATAGCTCAACAGGGCTCTGGAAACACCATATATTTT. Translation: CASSIAQQGSGNTIYF.

The chain uses TRBV30 and TRBJ1-4; maybe TRBD1 (6 bases). This CDR3 has 14 amino acids. Trimming stripped 3 bases from V and 7 bases from J, with 15 bases between. Germline V gene data show CDR1 as GTSNPN and CDR2 as SVGIG (reference sequence). In nucleotides, the CDR3 is TGTGCCTGGAGCTCAGACAGGTGGAGTGAAAAACTGTTTTTT. Protein product: CAWSSDRWSEKLFF.

This clone was detected only a few times. This chain joins TRBV5-6 and TRBJ2-7, with TRBD1 as a possible D gene (6 bases). Trimming took 3 bases from V and 0 from J, leaving 7 bases between them. CDR1 is SGHDT, CDR2 YYEEEE, per germline. The CDR3 spans 13 residues. In nucleotides, the CDR3 is TGTGCCAGCAGCTCAGGGGTCTCCTACGAGCAGTACTTC. This encodes CASSSGVSYEQYF.

V is TRBV7-8 and J is TRBJ2-7; 7 bases match TRBD1. This CDR3 has 13 amino acids. The germline CDR1 and CDR2 sequences are SGHVS and FQNEAQ. V trimming: 5 bases; J trimming: 1 base; junction bases outside the gene matches: 2. CDR3 coding DNA: TGTGCCAGCAGCCGGGACAGATCCTACGAGCAGTACTTC. Translated: CASSRDRSYEQYF.

The CDR3 DNA reads as TGTGCCACCAGTGATTTGGCTAGGCGGGGGGACACAGATACGCAGTATTTT. Translation gives CATSDLARRGDTDTQYF. The chain combines TRBV24-1 with TRBJ2-3; 8 bases agree with TRBD2. CDR1 is KGHDR, CDR2 SFDVKD, per germline. V was clipped by 0 bases and J by 2 bases; unmatched bases: 6. The CDR3 runs to 17 residues.

CDR3 region: CASSPPRLAGFYNEQFF. The CDR3 DNA follows: TGTGCCAGCAGTCCACCGCGACTAGCGGGATTCTACAATGAGCAGTTCTTC. The chain joins TRBV27 to TRBJ2-1, with TRBD2 matching 11 bases. The CDR3 contains 17 residues. The germline CDR1 and CDR2 sequences are MNHEY and SMNVEV (reference sequence). The ends lost 5 bases at V and 3 bases at J; junction bases unmatched: 9.

This chain uses TRBV25-1 with TRBJ1-2; 7 nucleotides match TRBD1. With V trimmed by 4 bases and J by 1 base, 6 bases remained unmatched. This CDR3 has 15 residues. The germline V gene encodes CDR1 MGHDK and CDR2 SYGVNS. The CDR3 spells CASSGRTGINYGYTF. The CDR3 nucleotides are TGTGCCAGCAGTGGAAGGACAGGAATTAACTATGGCTACACCTTC.

V gene TRBV5-1 combines with J gene TRBJ2-3, with D possibly being TRBD2 (7 bases). CDR1 is SGHRS, CDR2 YFSETQ, per germline. This CDR3 is built from 16 residues. Trimming pared 4 bases from V and 1 base from J, leaving 16 bases between. The CDR3 sequence: CASSKYGGPGTDTQYF. CDR3 DNA sequence: TGCGCCAGCAGCAAATACGGGGGGCCGGGCACAGATACGCAGTATTTT.

The chain couples TRBV4-3 to TRBJ2-7; 7 bases align to TRBD1. J was trimmed by 2 bases and V by 0 bases; bases with no gene match: 10. Germline values: CDR1 LGHNA, CDR2 YSLEER. The CDR3 covers 17 residues. The CDR3 DNA follows: TGCGCCAGCAGCCAAGATATTGGACAGGCCTTTACCTACGAGCAGTACTTC. Translation: CASSQDIGQAFTYEQYF.

This clone was detected once. The rearrangement joins TRBV6-4 to TRBJ1-2; D unresolved. The germline V gene encodes CDR1 MRHNA and CDR2 SNTAGT. V was clipped by 2 bases and J by 8 bases, with 15 bases between them. The CDR3 extends over 14 amino acids. The CDR3 nucleotides read TGTGCCAGCAGTGACGGAGAGGGCGCCGAGGGCTACACCTTC. Translation: CASSDGEGAEGYTF.

The V call is TRBV10-3, the J call TRBJ2-3; 12 positions agree with TRBD2. Germline CDR1 is ENHRY and CDR2 is SYGVKD. V gave up 6 bases and J gave up 5 bases; unmatched junction bases: 6. The length of the CDR3 is 15 residues. Written as DNA, the CDR3 is TGTGCCATCAGACCTAGCGGGGGGGATCAAGATACGCAGTATTTT. Translating gives CAIRPSGGDQDTQYF.

The rearrangement uses TRBV2 and TRBJ1-4, with 7 bases matching TRBD1. CDR3 size: 13 residues. The V and J ends lost 5 bases and 6 bases, in that order; junction bases with no gene match: 3. The germline V gene has CDR1 SNHLY and CDR2 FYNNEI. CDR3 in DNA: TGTGCCAGCAGTAGACAGGGTGATGAAAAACTGTTTTTT. It yields the protein CASSRQGDEKLFF.

About this clone: Additional DNA sequences in this sample encode the identical CDR3. The rearrangement joins TRBV24-1 to TRBJ2-5; 9 bases match TRBD1. The V segment lost 0 bases and the J segment 4 bases; nucleotides outside the gene matches: 2. The germline gives CDR1 KGHDR, CDR2 SFDVKD. The CDR3 has 15 amino acids. In DNA form, the CDR3 reads TGTGCCACCAGTGATTTGACAGGGGGCACAGAGACCCAGTACTTC. The encoded protein is CATSDLTGGTETQYF.

The rearrangement links TRBV2 to TRBJ1-1, with D tentatively TRBD1 (5 bases). Germline CDR1 SNHLY, CDR2 FYNNEI. The CDR3 totals 15 residues. V was pared by 5 bases and J by 3 bases, with 16 bases between. The DNA of the CDR3 is TGTGCCAGCAGTCGACAGCTAATCAGGGACACTGAAGCTTTCTTT. Its protein is CASSRQLIRDTEAFF.

The chain combines TRBV5-4 with TRBJ2-2; TRBD1 matches 7 bases. The germline CDR1 and CDR2 sequences are SGHNT and YYREEE (reference sequence). V dropped 4 bases and J dropped 1; count of bases not matched to a gene: 7. The CDR3 sequence is 16 residues long. The CDR3 DNA reads TGTGCCAGCAGCCGGGGACAGAGTTTGAACACCGGGGAGCTGTTTTTT. Amino acids: CASSRGQSLNTGELFF.

This chain links TRBV7-9 with TRBJ2-1, with a tentative D call TRBD2 (6 bases). Trimming took off 1 base at V and 7 bases at J, with 8 bases between the two ends. The CDR3 covers 13 residues. Germline V gene data show CDR1 as SEHNR and CDR2 as FQNEAQ (reference sequence). CDR3 coding DNA: TGTGCCAGCAGCTTAGACGGGGGTAATGAGCAGTTCTTC. This sequence encodes CASSLDGGNEQFF.

The chain links TRBV10-3 to TRBJ1-2; perhaps TRBD1 as D (5 bases). The ends were cut back, 2 bases at V and 1 base at J, with 14 bases in the middle. Germline CDR1 and CDR2: ENHRY and SYGVKD. The CDR3 is 16 residues long. Here the CDR3 reads CAISEPEGLNNYGYTF. Written as DNA, the CDR3 is TGTGCCATCAGTGAGCCCGAGGGACTTAATAACTATGGCTACACCTTC.